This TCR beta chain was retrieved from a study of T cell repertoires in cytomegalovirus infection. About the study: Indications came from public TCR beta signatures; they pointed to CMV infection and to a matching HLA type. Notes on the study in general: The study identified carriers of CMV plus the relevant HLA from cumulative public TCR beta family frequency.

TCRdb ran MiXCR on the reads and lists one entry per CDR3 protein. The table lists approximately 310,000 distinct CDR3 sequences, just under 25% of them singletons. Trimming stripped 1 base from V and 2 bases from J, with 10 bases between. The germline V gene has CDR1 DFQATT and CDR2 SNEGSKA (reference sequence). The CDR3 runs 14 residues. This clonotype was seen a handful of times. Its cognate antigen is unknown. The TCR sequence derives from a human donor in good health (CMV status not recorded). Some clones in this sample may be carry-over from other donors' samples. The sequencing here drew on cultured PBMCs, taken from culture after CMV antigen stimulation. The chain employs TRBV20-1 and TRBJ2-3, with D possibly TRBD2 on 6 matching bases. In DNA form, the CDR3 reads TGCAGTGCTAGAGTGGTAGCGGACACAGATACGCAGTATTTT. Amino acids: CSARVVADTDTQYF.